Presented here are 10 T cell receptor beta chains from one specimen sequenced in a study of blood T cell repertoires in COVID-19. The protocol was immunoSEQ multiplex PCR, while the TCRdb copy is restricted to in-frame clones and leaves out a portion. This repertoire shows approximately 92,000 clones, about 80% found once; its top ten account for roughly 4%. Input material: peripheral blood. Receptors originate from a man aged 55-75 years with acute or convalescent COVID-19.

J is TRBJ1-2 and V is TRBV6-1; D uncertain. The CDR3 runs 14 residues. Germline V CDR1 and CDR2: MNHNS, SASEGT. With 8 bases removed from V and 6 bases from J, the gap between germline ends came to 19 bases. In DNA form, the CDR3 reads TGTGCCAGCGATACAGCTTCCCTAATCCATGGCTACACCTTC. Amino acid sequence: CASDTASLIHGYTF.

The chain has TRBV7-8 and TRBJ1-2; D is perhaps TRBD1 (6 bases). The CDR3 has 11 amino acids. The V and J ends lost 5 bases and 8 bases respectively, with 9 bases between them. Germline CDR1 reads SGHVS; CDR2 reads FQNEAQ. The CDR3: CASSPGVGYTF. The DNA for the CDR3 is TGTGCCAGCAGCCCAGGGGTGGGCTACACCTTC.

The chain employs TRBV6-5 and TRBJ1-5; the D gene is possibly TRBD1 (6 bases). The V end was cut by 6 bases, the J end by 10 bases, with 16 bases between. Looked up from germline, CDR1 is MNHEY and CDR2 is SVGAGI. This CDR3 comprises 13 residues. The CDR3 is CASRGQVQDPQHF. DNA for the CDR3: TGTGCCAGCAGGGGACAAGTTCAGGATCCCCAGCATTTT.

The chain joins TRBV6-5 to TRBJ1-4; tentatively, D is TRBD1 (5 bases). Trimming removed 2 bases at V and 5 bases at J, with 12 bases between. The CDR3 totals 15 residues. The germline gives CDR1 MNHEY, CDR2 SVGAGI. CDR3: CASSYKGRGNEKLFF. The CDR3 nucleotides are TGTGCCAGCAGTTACAAGGGCCGGGGGAATGAAAAACTGTTTTTT.

The chain has TRBV11-3 and TRBJ2-2; the match to TRBD2 covers 10 bases. CDR1 is SGHNT and CDR2 is YENEEA in the germline V gene. The junction had 7 bases not matched to a gene; V was cut back by 5 bases and J by 4 bases. CDR3 length: 16 amino acids. The chain's CDR3 is CASSPQRGGGTGELFF. CDR3 in DNA: TGTGCCAGCAGCCCCCAGCGGGGGGGCGGCACCGGGGAGCTGTTTTTT.

The chain employs TRBV19 and TRBJ2-3; maybe TRBD1 (6 bases). This CDR3 spans 14 amino acids. The germline V gene has CDR1 LNHDA and CDR2 SQIVND (reference sequence). Between the trimmed V and J ends, which lost 6 bases and 0 bases, there was a span of 10 bases. CDR3 DNA: TGTGCCAGTAGCGACAGGTTAAGCACAGATACGCAGTATTTT. Protein: CASSDRLSTDTQYF.

The chain is built from TRBV2 and TRBJ1-1, with a possible D match to TRBD1 (5 bases). Germline loops: CDR1 SNHLY, CDR2 FYNNEI. This CDR3 comprises 12 residues. Trimming pared 5 bases from V and 12 bases from J, leaving 16 bases between. CDR3 sequence (DNA): TGTGCCAGCAGTCGGAGGAGGGACCAAACTTTCTTT. Amino acid sequence: CASSRRRDQTFF.

This sequence joins TRBV5-1 and TRBJ2-5, with D perhaps TRBD2 (5 bases). Germline lookup yields CDR1 SGHRS and CDR2 YFSETQ. Trimming removed 4 bases at V and 3 bases at J, with 16 bases between. This CDR3 region has 15 residues. CDR3 DNA sequence: TGCGCCAGCAGCCTTGGTCGGGGTCCCAAAGAGACCCAGTACTTC. This translates into CASSLGRGPKETQYF.

The V and J genes are TRBV5-4 and TRBJ2-3, with 11 bases matching TRBD2. The J segment lost 2 bases and the V segment lost 10 bases, leaving 9 bases of the junction unmatched. There are 15 residues in the CDR3. Germline V gene data show CDR1 as SGHNT and CDR2 as YYREEE (reference sequence). The CDR3: CAVNLAGGPTDTQYF. As DNA, the CDR3 is TGTGCCGTCAACTTAGCGGGAGGGCCCACAGATACGCAGTATTTT.

The rearrangement uses TRBV29-1 and TRBJ2-3; 10 nucleotides match TRBD2. CDR3 length: 12 residues. Germline V gene sequence: CDR1 SQVTM, CDR2 ANQGSEA. CDR3 bases: TGCAGTCTAGCGGGAGCGGTAGATACGCAGTATTTT. Translation gives CSLAGAVDTQYF.